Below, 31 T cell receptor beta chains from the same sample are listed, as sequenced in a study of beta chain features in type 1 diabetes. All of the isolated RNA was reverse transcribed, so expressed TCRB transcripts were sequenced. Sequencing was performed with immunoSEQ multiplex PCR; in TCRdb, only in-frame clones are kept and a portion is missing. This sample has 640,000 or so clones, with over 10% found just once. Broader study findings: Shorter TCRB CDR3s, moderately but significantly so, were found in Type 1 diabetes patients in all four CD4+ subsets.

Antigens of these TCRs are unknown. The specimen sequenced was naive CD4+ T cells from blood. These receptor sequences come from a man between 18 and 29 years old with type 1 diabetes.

For the CDR3, the DNA is TGCAGCGTTGAAACCGGGACAATACTCTACGAGCAGTACTTC. Amino acids: CSVETGTILYEQYF. The rearrangement uses TRBV29-1 and TRBJ2-5; TRBD1 is a possible D gene (6 bases). The J call is uncertain, as TRBJ2-7 better fits the DNA end. CDR1 and CDR2 from the germline V gene are SQVTM and ANQGSEA. The CDR3 consists of 14 residues.

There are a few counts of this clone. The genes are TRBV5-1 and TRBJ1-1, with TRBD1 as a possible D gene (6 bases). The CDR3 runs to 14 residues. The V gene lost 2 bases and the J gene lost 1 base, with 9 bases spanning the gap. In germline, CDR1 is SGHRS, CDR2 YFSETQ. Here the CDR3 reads CASSLRQENTEAFF. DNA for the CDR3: TGCGCCAGCAGCTTACGACAGGAGAACACTGAAGCTTTCTTT. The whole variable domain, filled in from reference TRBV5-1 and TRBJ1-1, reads KAGVTQTPRYLIKTRGQQVTLSCSPISGHRSVSWYQQTPGQGLQFLFEYFSETQRNKGNFPGRFSGRQFSNSRSEMNVSTLELGDSALYLCASSLRQENTEAFFGQGTRLTVV.

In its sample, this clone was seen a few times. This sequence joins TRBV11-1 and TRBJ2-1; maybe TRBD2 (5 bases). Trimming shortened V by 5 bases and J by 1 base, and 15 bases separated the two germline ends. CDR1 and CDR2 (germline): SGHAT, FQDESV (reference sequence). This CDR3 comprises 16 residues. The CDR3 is CASSPPSGESYNEQFF. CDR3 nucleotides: TGTGCCAGCAGCCCCCCTTCCGGGGAATCCTACAATGAGCAGTTCTTC.

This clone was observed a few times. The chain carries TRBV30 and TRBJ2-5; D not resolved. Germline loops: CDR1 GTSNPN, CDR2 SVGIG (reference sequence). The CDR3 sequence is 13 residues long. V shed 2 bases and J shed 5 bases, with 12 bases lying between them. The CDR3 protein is CAWSHNLGETQYF. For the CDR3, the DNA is TGTGCCTGGAGTCATAACTTGGGGGAGACCCAGTACTTC.

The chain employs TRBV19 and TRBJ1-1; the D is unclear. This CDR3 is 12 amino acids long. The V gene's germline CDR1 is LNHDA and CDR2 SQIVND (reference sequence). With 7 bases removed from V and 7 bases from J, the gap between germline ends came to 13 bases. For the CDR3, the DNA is TGTGCCAGTAATAGACTCGACGGTGAAGCTTTCTTT. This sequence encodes CASNRLDGEAFF.

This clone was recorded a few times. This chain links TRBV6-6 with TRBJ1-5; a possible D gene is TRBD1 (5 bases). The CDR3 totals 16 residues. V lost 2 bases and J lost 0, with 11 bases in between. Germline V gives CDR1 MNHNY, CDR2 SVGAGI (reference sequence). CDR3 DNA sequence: TGTGCCAGCAGTTACGCTCGGGACGGTAGCAATCAGCCCCAGCATTTT. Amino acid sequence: CASSYARDGSNQPQHF.

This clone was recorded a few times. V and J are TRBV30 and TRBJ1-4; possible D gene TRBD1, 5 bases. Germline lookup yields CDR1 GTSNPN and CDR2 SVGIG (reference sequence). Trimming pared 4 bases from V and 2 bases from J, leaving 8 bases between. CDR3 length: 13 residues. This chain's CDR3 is CAWTGLTNEKLFF. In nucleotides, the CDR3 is TGTGCCTGGACGGGACTGACTAATGAAAAACTGTTTTTT.

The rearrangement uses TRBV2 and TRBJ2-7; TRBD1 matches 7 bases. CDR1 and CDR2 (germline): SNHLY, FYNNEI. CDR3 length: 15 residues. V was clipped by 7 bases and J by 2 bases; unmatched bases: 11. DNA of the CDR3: TGTGCCAGCAAGATAAACCCCGGGACAGCCTACGAGCAGTACTTC. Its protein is CASKINPGTAYEQYF.

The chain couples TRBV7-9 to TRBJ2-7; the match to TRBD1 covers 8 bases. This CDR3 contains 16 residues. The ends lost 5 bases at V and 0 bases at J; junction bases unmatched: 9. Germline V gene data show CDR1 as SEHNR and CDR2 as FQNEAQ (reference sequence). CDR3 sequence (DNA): TGTGCCAGCAGCCTCGTCCGGGACAGGAGCTCCTACGAGCAGTACTTC. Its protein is CASSLVRDRSSYEQYF.

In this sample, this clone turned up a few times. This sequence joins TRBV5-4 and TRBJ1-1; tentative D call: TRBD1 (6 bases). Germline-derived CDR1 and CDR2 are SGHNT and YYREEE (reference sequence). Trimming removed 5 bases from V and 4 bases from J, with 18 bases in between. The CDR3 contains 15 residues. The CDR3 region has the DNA TGTGCCAGCAGTTCACAGGGTATTGGCGGCACTGAAGCTTTCTTT. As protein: CASSSQGIGGTEAFF.

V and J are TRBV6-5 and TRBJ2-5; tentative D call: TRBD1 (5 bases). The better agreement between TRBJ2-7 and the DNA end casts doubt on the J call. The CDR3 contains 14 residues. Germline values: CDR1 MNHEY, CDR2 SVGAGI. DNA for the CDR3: TGTGCCAGCAGTTACGAACAGGCGGCCTACGAGCAGTACTTC. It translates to CASSYEQAAYEQYF.

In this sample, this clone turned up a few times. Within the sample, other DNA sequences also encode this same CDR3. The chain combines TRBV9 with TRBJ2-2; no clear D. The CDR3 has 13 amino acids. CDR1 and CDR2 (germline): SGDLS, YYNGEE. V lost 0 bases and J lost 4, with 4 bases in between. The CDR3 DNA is TGTGCCAGCAGCGTAGTAGGCACCGGGGAGCTGTTTTTT. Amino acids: CASSVVGTGELFF.

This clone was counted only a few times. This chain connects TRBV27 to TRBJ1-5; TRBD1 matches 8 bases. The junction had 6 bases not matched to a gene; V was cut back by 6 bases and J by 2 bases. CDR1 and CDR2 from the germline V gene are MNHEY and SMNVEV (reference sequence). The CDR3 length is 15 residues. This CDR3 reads CASRVGQGGNQPQHF. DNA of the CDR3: TGTGCCAGCAGAGTAGGACAGGGAGGCAATCAGCCCCAGCATTTT.

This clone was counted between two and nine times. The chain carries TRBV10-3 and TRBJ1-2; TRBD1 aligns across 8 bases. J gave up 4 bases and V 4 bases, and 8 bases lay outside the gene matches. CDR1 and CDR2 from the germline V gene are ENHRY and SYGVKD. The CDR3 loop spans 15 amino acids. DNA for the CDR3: TGTGCCATCAGTGCCCAGGACAGGGCGGGCTATGGCTACACCTTC. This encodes CAISAQDRAGYGYTF.

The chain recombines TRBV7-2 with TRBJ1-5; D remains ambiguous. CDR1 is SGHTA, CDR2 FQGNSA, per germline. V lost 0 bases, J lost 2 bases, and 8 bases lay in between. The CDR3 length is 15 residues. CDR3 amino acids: CASSLAGYGNQPQHF. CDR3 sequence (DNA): TGTGCCAGCAGCTTAGCAGGGTACGGCAATCAGCCCCAGCATTTT.

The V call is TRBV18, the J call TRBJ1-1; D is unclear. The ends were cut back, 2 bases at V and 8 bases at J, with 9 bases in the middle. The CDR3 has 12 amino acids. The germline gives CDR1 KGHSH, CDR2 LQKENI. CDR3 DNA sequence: TGTGCCAGCTCACCAACCACGACAGAAGCTTTCTTT. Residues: CASSPTTTEAFF. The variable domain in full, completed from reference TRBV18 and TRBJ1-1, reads NAGVMQNPRHLVRRRGQEARLRCSPMKGHSHVYWYRQLPEEGLKFMVYLQKENIIDESGMPKERFSAEFPKEGPSILRIQQVVRGDSAAYFCASSPTTTEAFFGQGTRLTVV.

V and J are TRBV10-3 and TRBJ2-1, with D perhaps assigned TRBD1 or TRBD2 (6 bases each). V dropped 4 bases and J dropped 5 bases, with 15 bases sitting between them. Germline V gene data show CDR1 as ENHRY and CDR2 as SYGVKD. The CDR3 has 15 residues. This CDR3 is CAISAPGDIDNEQFF. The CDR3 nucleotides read TGTGCCATCAGTGCTCCGGGGGACATTGACAATGAGCAGTTCTTC.

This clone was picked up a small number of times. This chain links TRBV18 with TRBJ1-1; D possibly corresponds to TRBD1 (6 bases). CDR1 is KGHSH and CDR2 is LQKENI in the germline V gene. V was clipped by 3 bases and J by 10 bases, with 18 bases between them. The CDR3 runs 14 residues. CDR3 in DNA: TGTGCCAGCTCACCCACAGACCCCGCGGGGGCAGCTTTCTTT. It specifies CASSPTDPAGAAFF.

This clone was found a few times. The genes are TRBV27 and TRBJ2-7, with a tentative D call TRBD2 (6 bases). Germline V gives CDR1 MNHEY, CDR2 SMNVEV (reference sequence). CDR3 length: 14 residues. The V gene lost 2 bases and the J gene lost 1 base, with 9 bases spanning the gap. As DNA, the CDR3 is TGTGCCAGCAGTTTACGCGGGATTTCCTACGAGCAGTACTTC. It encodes CASSLRGISYEQYF.

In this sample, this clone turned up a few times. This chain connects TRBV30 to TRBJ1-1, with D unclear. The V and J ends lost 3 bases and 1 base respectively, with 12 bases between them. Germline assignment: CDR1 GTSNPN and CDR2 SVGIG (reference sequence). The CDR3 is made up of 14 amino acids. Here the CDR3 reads CAWRGGIPNTEAFF. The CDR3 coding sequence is TGTGCCTGGAGGGGCGGCATTCCGAACACTGAAGCTTTCTTT. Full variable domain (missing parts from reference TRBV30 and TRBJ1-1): SQTIHQWPATLVQPVGSPLSLECTVEGTSNPNLYWYRQAAGRGLQLLFYSVGIGQISSEVPQNLSASRPQDRQFILSSKKLLLSDSGFYLCAWRGGIPNTEAFFGQGTRLTVV.

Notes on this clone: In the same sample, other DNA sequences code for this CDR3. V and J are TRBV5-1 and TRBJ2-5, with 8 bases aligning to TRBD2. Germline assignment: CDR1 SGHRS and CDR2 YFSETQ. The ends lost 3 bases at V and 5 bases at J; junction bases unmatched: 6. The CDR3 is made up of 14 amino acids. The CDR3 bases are TGCGCCAGCAGCTCAGGACTAGCAGGCGAGACCCAGTACTTC. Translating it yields CASSSGLAGETQYF. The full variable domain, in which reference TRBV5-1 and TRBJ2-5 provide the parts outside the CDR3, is KAGVTQTPRYLIKTRGQQVTLSCSPISGHRSVSWYQQTPGQGLQFLFEYFSETQRNKGNFPGRFSGRQFSNSRSEMNVSTLELGDSALYLCASSSGLAGETQYFGPGTRLLVL.

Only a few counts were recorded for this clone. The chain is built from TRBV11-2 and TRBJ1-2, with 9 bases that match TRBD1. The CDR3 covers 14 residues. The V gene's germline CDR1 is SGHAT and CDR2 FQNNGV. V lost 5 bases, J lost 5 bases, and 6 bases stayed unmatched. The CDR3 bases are TGTGCCAGCAGCCCCGGACAGGGGAGGTATGGCTACACCTTC. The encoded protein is CASSPGQGRYGYTF.

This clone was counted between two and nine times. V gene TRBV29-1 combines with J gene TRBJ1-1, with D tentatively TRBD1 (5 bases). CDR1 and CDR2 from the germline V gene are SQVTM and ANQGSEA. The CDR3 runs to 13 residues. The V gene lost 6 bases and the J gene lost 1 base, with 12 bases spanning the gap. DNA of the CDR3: TGCAGCGTGCCCGGGACGAGGAACACTGAAGCTTTCTTT. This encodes CSVPGTRNTEAFF. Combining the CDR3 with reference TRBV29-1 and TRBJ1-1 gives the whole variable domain SAVISQKPSRDICQRGTSLTIQCQVDSQVTMMFWYRQQPGQSLTLIATANQGSEATYESGFVIDKFPISRPNLTFSTLTVSNMSPEDSSIYLCSVPGTRNTEAFFGQGTRLTVV.

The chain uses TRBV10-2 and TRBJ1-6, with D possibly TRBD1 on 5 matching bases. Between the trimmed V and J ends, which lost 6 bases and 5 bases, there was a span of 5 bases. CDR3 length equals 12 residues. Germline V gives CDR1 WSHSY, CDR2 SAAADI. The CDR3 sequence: CASRQDNSPLHF. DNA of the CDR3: TGCGCCAGCAGACAGGATAATTCACCCCTCCACTTT.

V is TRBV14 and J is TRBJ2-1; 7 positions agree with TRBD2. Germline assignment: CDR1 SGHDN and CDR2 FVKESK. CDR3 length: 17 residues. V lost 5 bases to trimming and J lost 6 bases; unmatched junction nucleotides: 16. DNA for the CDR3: TGTGCCAGCAGCTCCCGACTTCAGCCGTCGGGGGGCAATGAGCAGTTCTTC. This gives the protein CASSSRLQPSGGNEQFF.

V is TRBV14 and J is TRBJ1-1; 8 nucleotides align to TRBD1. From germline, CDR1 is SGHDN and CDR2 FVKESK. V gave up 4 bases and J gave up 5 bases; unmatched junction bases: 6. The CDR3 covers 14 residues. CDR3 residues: CASSPGQGDTEAFF. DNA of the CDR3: TGTGCCAGCAGCCCAGGACAGGGAGATACTGAAGCTTTCTTT.

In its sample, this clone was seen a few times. The CDR3 bases are TGTGCCAGCAGTTTGACGGCACTGGACAGGGGAAGAACCGGGGAGCTGTTTTTT. It codes for CASSLTALDRGRTGELFF. The genes are TRBV27 and TRBJ2-2, with TRBD1 identical over 9 bases. With 3 bases clipped from V and 5 bases from J, the junction kept 13 bases outside the gene matches. CDR1 is MNHEY, CDR2 SMNVEV, per germline (reference sequence). The CDR3 is made up of 18 amino acids.

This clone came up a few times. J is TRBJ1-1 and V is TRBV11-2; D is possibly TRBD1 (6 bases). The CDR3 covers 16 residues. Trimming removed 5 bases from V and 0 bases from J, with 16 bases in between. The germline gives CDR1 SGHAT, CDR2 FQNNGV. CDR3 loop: CASSPDRPTLNTEAFF. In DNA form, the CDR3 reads TGTGCCAGCAGCCCGGACAGACCTACCTTGAACACTGAAGCTTTCTTT.

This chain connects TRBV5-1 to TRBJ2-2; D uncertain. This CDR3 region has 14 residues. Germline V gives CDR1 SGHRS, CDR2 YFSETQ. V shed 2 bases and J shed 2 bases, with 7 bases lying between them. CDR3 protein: CASSFSDNTGELFF. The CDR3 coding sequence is TGCGCCAGCAGCTTTTCAGATAACACCGGGGAGCTGTTTTTT.

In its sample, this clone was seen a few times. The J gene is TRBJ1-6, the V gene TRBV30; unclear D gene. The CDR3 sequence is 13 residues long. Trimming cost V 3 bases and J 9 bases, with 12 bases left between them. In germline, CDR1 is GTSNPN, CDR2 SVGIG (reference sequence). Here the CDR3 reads CAWRTPAGSPLHF. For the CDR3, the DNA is TGTGCCTGGAGGACCCCGGCGGGTTCACCCCTCCACTTT.

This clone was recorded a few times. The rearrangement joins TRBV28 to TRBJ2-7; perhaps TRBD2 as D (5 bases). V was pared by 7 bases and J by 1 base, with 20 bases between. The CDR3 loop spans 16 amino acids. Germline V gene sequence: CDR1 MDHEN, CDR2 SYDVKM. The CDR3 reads CASTGAGGWQSYEQYF. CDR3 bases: TGTGCCAGCACCGGTGCGGGTGGTTGGCAGTCCTACGAGCAGTACTTC.